Below are 9 T cell receptor beta chains sequenced from a single sample in a study of cytomegalovirus exposure and HLA in healthy donors. TCRdb's copy holds only in-frame clones and misses some; the assay was immunoSEQ multiplex PCR. The sample consists of about 110,000 clones, approximately 90% of them appearing once. The sample taken for sequencing was PBMCs. These TCRs come from a woman aged 30 to 39 in good health and CMV-seropositive.

This sequence joins TRBV4-1 and TRBJ1-1; 11 nucleotides match TRBD1. The ends lost 1 base at V and 11 bases at J; junction bases unmatched: 9. Germline CDR1 MGHRA, CDR2 YSYEKL. The CDR3 length is 15 residues. For the CDR3, the DNA is TGCGCCAGCAGCCAAGGCCTAGGACAGGGGGCCGGGGCTTTCTTT. This codes for CASSQGLGQGAGAFF.

The V and J genes are TRBV5-5 and TRBJ2-5; the D gene is possibly TRBD1 (6 bases). The CDR3 extends over 14 amino acids. Germline CDR1 SGHKS, CDR2 YYEKEE (reference sequence). V lost 4 bases and J 5 bases, leaving 15 bases between the germline ends. CDR3 amino acids: CASSLGAPMETQYF. In DNA, the CDR3 is TGTGCCAGCAGCCTGGGGGCCCCAATGGAGACCCAGTACTTC.

The chain recombines TRBV25-1 with TRBJ2-3, with D tentatively TRBD1 (6 bases). This CDR3 has 14 residues. Germline V gene lookup returns CDR1 MGHDK and CDR2 SYGVNS. V lost 4 bases, J lost 3 bases, and 11 bases lay in between. CDR3 amino acids: CASSGSRGTDTQYF. CDR3 bases: TGTGCCAGCAGTGGGAGTAGGGGGACAGATACGCAGTATTTT.

This chain connects TRBV19 to TRBJ1-6, with D possibly TRBD1 on 5 matching bases. This CDR3 is built from 16 residues. Germline CDR1 is LNHDA and CDR2 is SQIVND (reference sequence). The V end lost 1 base, the J end lost 6 bases, and 13 bases lay between the germline ends. In DNA, the CDR3 is TGTGCCAGTAGTATAGTCGGACAATCTGGTAATTCACCCCTCCACTTT. The encoded protein is CASSIVGQSGNSPLHF. Supplemented by reference TRBV19 and TRBJ1-6, the full variable domain reads DGGITQSPKYLFRKEGQNVTLSCEQNLNHDAMYWYRQDPGQGLRLIYYSQIVNDFQKGDIAEGYSVSREKKESFPLTVTSAQKNPTAFYLCASSIVGQSGNSPLHFGNGTRLTVT.

The chain links TRBV15 to TRBJ2-7, with D possibly matching TRBD2 (6 bases). Trimming took off 4 bases at V and 5 bases at J, with 18 bases between the two ends. The length of the CDR3 is 15 residues. The germline CDR1 and CDR2 sequences are LNHNV and YYDKDF (reference sequence). CDR3 residues: CATSNTREDGNEQYF. The CDR3 DNA is TGTGCCACCAGCAATACAAGGGAGGACGGGAACGAGCAGTACTTC.

Of note for this clone: This CDR3 is also generated by other DNA sequences in the sample. The chain carries TRBV7-6 and TRBJ1-2; TRBD1 aligns across 7 bases. This CDR3 comprises 13 residues. Looked up from germline, CDR1 is SGHVS and CDR2 is FNYEAQ. V trimming: 1 base; J trimming: 4 bases; junction bases outside the gene matches: 0. The CDR3 loop reads CASSLDRGYGYTF. The CDR3 DNA reads as TGTGCCAGCAGCTTAGACAGGGGCTATGGCTACACCTTC.

This chain links TRBV11-2 with TRBJ1-1; TRBD1 matches at 7 bases. The CDR3 is made up of 13 amino acids. Trimming cost V 5 bases and J 4 bases; bases outside gene matches: 4. Germline assignment: CDR1 SGHAT and CDR2 FQNNGV. The CDR3 DNA follows: TGTGCCAGCAGCCCGGGACAGCCCACTGAAGCTTTCTTT. It specifies CASSPGQPTEAFF.

The V and J genes are TRBV15 and TRBJ2-1; tentative D call: TRBD2 (6 bases). Germline V gives CDR1 LNHNV, CDR2 YYDKDF (reference sequence). The germline V and J ends were trimmed by 0 bases and 3 bases, with 9 bases remaining between them. This CDR3 has 15 amino acids. Here the CDR3 reads CATSREPAGYNEQFF. For the CDR3, the DNA is TGTGCCACCAGCAGAGAACCAGCGGGCTACAATGAGCAGTTCTTC.

V gene TRBV7-2 combines with J gene TRBJ1-1, with TRBD1 matching 8 bases. Germline V gene data show CDR1 as SGHTA and CDR2 as FQGNSA. CDR3 length: 15 residues. V lost 1 base to trimming and J lost 7 bases; unmatched junction nucleotides: 8. The CDR3 DNA reads TGTGCCAGCAGCTTAGTAGGGACAGGACCCGGTGAAGCTTTCTTT. It codes for CASSLVGTGPGEAFF. Based on the CDR3 plus reference TRBV7-2 and TRBJ1-1, the full variable domain is GAGVSQSPSNKVTEKGKDVELRCDPISGHTALYWYRQSLGQGLEFLIYFQGNSAPDKSGLPSDRFSAERTGGSVSTLTIQRTQQEDSAVYLCASSLVGTGPGEAFFGQGTRLTVV.